Below, 19 T cell receptor beta chains from the same sample are listed, as sequenced in a study of T cells in Graves' hyperthyroidism and ophthalmopathy. Amplified TCR beta CDR3 regions derived from RNA transcripts. In the first-round RT-PCR of the TCR CDR3, the HTBI primer set was used. MiXCR was run by TCRdb on the multiplex PCR reads, yielding one entry per CDR3 protein. The sample records a few hundred thousand distinct CDR3 sequences, 13% to 15% being singletons. Sample: blood. All receptors come from a woman aged 45 to 65 with Graves' hyperthyroidism that later progressed to Graves' ophthalmopathy.

The chain links TRBV19 to TRBJ1-1; D gene unclear. The CDR3 length is 16 residues. Germline V gene lookup returns CDR1 LNHDA and CDR2 SQIVND (reference sequence). The V end was cut by 2 bases, the J end by 1 base, with 14 bases between. The chain's CDR3 is CASSIRSSKGNTEAFF. In nucleotides, the CDR3 is TGTGCCAGTAGTATACGCTCCTCTAAGGGGAACACTGAAGCTTTCTTT.

Many counts were recorded for this clonotype. The chain carries TRBV7-9 and TRBJ2-3; tentative D call: TRBD1 (5 bases). Germline CDR1 and CDR2: SEHNR and FQNEAQ (reference sequence). With 2 bases removed from V and 0 bases from J, the gap between germline ends came to 15 bases. CDR3 size: 17 residues. CDR3 residues: CASSLSPTVESTDTQYF. The DNA of the CDR3 is TGTGCCAGCAGCTTATCCCCGACAGTCGAAAGCACAGATACGCAGTATTTT. Full variable domain (outside the CDR3, taken from reference TRBV7-9 and TRBJ2-3): DTGVSQNPRHKITKRGQNVTFRCDPISEHNRLYWYRQTLGQGPEFLTYFQNEAQLEKSRLLSDRFSAERPKGSFSTLEIQRTEQGDSAMYLCASSLSPTVESTDTQYFGPGTRLTVL.

The chain has TRBV2 and TRBJ1-4, with D maybe TRBD1 (5 bases). From germline, CDR1 is SNHLY and CDR2 FYNNEI. V was pared by 7 bases and J by 0 bases, with 15 bases between. The CDR3 is made up of 16 amino acids. DNA of the CDR3: TGTGCCAGCAAACACCTCCGGGACTCAACTAATGAAAAACTGTTTTTT. Translation: CASKHLRDSTNEKLFF.

This clonotype was observed many times. The genes are TRBV2 and TRBJ2-7, with TRBD1 matching over 7 bases. The J segment lost 7 bases and the V segment lost 8 bases, leaving 14 bases of the junction unmatched. CDR3 length: 14 residues. Germline CDR1 SNHLY, CDR2 FYNNEI. CDR3 sequence reads: CASLKAGTVNEQYF. Written as DNA, the CDR3 is TGTGCCAGCCTAAAAGCCGGGACAGTGAATGAGCAGTACTTC.

This clonotype was seen ten or more times. The chain is built from TRBV12-3 or TRBV12-4 and TRBJ1-1, with 7 bases identical to TRBD1. The CDR3 length is 18 residues. The V gene end was trimmed by 6 bases and the J gene end by 1 base; junction bases not matched to a gene: 17. The CDR3 coding sequence is TGTGCCAGCAGCCAGACAGGGTACGGATATGGGGCGAACACTGAAGCTTTCTTT. Its translation: CASSQTGYGYGANTEAFF.

This clonotype showed up many times. The V call is TRBV10-3, the J call TRBJ2-1; 8 bases align to TRBD1. The J segment lost 6 bases and the V segment lost 6 bases, leaving 4 bases of the junction unmatched. The germline V gene has CDR1 ENHRY and CDR2 SYGVKD. The CDR3 runs to 13 residues. The DNA of the CDR3 is TGTGCCATCAGCGGAACAGGGGGCAATGAGCAGTTCTTC. Encoded protein: CAISGTGGNEQFF.

This clonotype was picked up a small number of times. The conserved phenylalanine or tryptophan normally closing the CDR3 is absent here, so this likely arose from a read error. The chain couples TRBV13 to TRBJ2-1, with no clear D. Per germline, CDR1 PRHDT and CDR2 FYEKMQ (reference sequence). The CDR3 has 14 residues. The ends were cut back, 2 bases at V and 0 bases at J, with 5 bases in the middle. The CDR3 spells CASSLSLSYNEQFS. CDR3 in DNA: TGTGCCAGCAGCTTAAGCCTCTCCTACAATGAGCAGTTCTCC.

This clonotype has a count of ten or more. The gene calls are TRBV7-9 and TRBJ2-3; the D is unclear. The V end was cut by 5 bases, the J end by 1 base, with 4 bases between. The CDR3 covers 12 residues. Germline V gene sequence: CDR1 SEHNR, CDR2 FQNEAQ (reference sequence). As DNA, the CDR3 is TGTGCCAGCAGCCTCCGCACAGATACGCAGTATTTT. Translating gives CASSLRTDTQYF.

As to this clonotype: An end of the junction differs from the germline gene, which may be a read error. The V and J genes are TRBV19 and TRBJ2-7; tentative D call: TRBD2 (7 bases). This CDR3 has 15 amino acids. Germline values: CDR1 LNHDA, CDR2 SQIVND (reference sequence). CDR3 protein: CASSGGGRLMPQQYF. Written as DNA, the CDR3 is TGTGCTAGTAGTGGGGGGGGCAGACTGATGCCGCAGCAGTACTTC.

The rearrangement links TRBV27 to TRBJ1-6; perhaps TRBD1 as D (5 bases). V was shortened by 5 bases and J by 8 bases, with 22 bases between the two germline ends. The CDR3 totals 17 residues. The germline CDR1 and CDR2 sequences are MNHEY and SMNVEV (reference sequence). CDR3 region: CASSRSGVLVYDSPLHF. The CDR3 DNA sequence: TGTGCCAGCAGTCGATCGGGGGTACTAGTCTACGATTCACCCCTCCACTTT.

This clonotype was detected many times. The rearrangement joins TRBV5-6 to TRBJ2-7; D possibly uses TRBD1 or TRBD2 (7 bases each). Germline loops: CDR1 SGHDT, CDR2 YYEEEE. Trimming stripped 3 bases from V and 4 bases from J, with 17 bases between. There are 15 residues in the CDR3. The CDR3 bases are TGTGCCAGCAGCTCCGACAGGGAGGGTTTGTACGAGCAGTACTTC. This gives the protein CASSSDREGLYEQYF.

A remark on this clonotype: This may be a read error: a much more frequent sequence differs by one nucleotide. The chain is built from TRBV24-1 and TRBJ1-4; tentative D call: TRBD1 (5 bases). Germline V CDR1 and CDR2: KGHDR, SFDVKD. The CDR3 totals 13 residues. The germline V and J ends were trimmed by 5 bases and 6 bases, with 9 bases remaining between them. The CDR3 sequence: CATSGDGDEKLFF. The CDR3 DNA reads as TGTGCCACCAGTGGGGACGGGGATGAAAAACTGTTTTTT.

This chain uses TRBV28 with TRBJ2-2; 8 nucleotides line up with TRBD1. Trimming took 0 bases from V and 0 from J; bases not matched to a gene: 24. The CDR3 loop spans 24 amino acids. The germline gives CDR1 MDHEN, CDR2 SYDVKM. The CDR3 DNA sequence: TGTGCCAGCAGTTTATGGACACATCACCTTAGGACAGGGAGGACCCTAACGAACACCGGGGAGCTGTTTTTT. It yields the protein CASSLWTHHLRTGRTLTNTGELFF.

A word on this clonotype: A much larger clone lies one base from this, so it may be a read error. This rearrangement joins TRBV27 to TRBJ2-5; 10 nucleotides agree with TRBD2. V was pared by 5 bases and J by 4 bases, with 4 bases of the junction left unmatched. Per the germline V gene, CDR1 is MNHEY and CDR2 is SMNVEV (reference sequence). This CDR3 is 14 amino acids long. The CDR3 nucleotides are TGTGCCAGCAGTGCCGCTAGCGGGGGAGAGACCCAGTACTTC. It encodes CASSAASGGETQYF.

This clonotype was detected ten times or more. V usage is TRBV28 and J usage is TRBJ2-1; 13 positions agree with TRBD2. CDR1 and CDR2 from the germline V gene are MDHEN and SYDVKM. The V and J ends lost 5 bases and 9 bases, in that order; junction bases with no gene match: 10. This CDR3 is 16 amino acids long. Here the CDR3 reads CASSTRWTSGRSEQFF. The CDR3 bases are TGTGCCAGCAGTACAAGATGGACTAGCGGGAGAAGTGAGCAGTTCTTC.

The J gene is TRBJ1-5, the V gene TRBV28; tentatively, D is TRBD1 (5 bases). Germline CDR1 and CDR2: MDHEN and SYDVKM. The germline V and J ends were trimmed by 6 bases and 7 bases, with 16 bases remaining between them. There are 14 residues in the CDR3. DNA of the CDR3: TGTGCCAGCAGAGACCTTGGTGGGGCGCAGCCCCAGCATTTT. It encodes CASRDLGGAQPQHF.

This clonotype was found many times. The genes are TRBV3-1 and TRBJ2-7; 12 positions match TRBD2. The CDR3 extends over 16 amino acids. Germline assignment: CDR1 LGHDT and CDR2 YNNKEL (reference sequence). V was pared by 6 bases and J by 2 bases, with 8 bases of the junction left unmatched. CDR3 sequence (DNA): TGTGCCAGCAGTCCGAGCCGACTAGCGGGGGCCTACGAGCAGTACTTC. Its protein is CASSPSRLAGAYEQYF.

This clonotype has ten or more counts. The chain employs TRBV5-5 and TRBJ2-7, with 8 positions matching TRBD2. V lost 4 bases and J lost 4; bases outside the gene matches: 13. Germline CDR1 reads SGHKS; CDR2 reads YYEKEE (reference sequence). The CDR3 loop spans 16 amino acids. The CDR3 region has the DNA TGTGCCAGCAGCCCGCCTCCGGGACGGGGGGGATACGAGCAGTACTTC. Translation gives CASSPPPGRGGYEQYF.

The chain links TRBV9 to TRBJ2-7; the match to TRBD1 covers 9 bases. Germline trimming cut 3 bases from V and 6 bases from J; bases unmatched to any gene: 10. Germline CDR1 SGDLS, CDR2 YYNGEE. This CDR3 contains 15 residues. The CDR3 protein is CASSAWTGDSGEQYF. CDR3 nucleotide sequence: TGTGCCAGCAGCGCATGGACAGGGGACTCCGGCGAGCAGTACTTC.